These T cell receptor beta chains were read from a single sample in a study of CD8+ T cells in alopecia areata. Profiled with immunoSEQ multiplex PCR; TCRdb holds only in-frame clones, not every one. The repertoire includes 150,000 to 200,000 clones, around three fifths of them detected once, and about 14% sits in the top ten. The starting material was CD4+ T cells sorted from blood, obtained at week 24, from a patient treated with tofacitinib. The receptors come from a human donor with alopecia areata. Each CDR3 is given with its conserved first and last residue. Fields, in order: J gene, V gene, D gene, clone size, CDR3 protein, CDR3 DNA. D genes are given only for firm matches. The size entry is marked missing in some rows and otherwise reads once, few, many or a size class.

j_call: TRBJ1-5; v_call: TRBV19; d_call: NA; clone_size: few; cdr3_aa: CASGRSSNQPQHF; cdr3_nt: TGTGCCAGCGGGCGGTCTAGCAATCAGCCCCAGCATTTT
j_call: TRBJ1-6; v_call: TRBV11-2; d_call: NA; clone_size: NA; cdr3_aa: CASSFSEFSPLHF; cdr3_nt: TGTGCCAGCAGCTTCTCCGAATTCTCACCCCTCCACTTT
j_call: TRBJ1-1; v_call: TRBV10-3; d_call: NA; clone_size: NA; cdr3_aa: CAIRTGQNTEAFF; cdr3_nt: TGTGCCATCAGGACGGGACAGAACACTGAAGCTTTCTTT
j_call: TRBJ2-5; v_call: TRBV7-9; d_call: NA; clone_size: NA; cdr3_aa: CASSPDGRKETQYF; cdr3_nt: TGTGCCAGCAGCCCTGATGGACGGAAAGAGACCCAGTACTTC
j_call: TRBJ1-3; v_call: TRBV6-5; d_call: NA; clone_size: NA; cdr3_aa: CASKPGSSGNTIYF; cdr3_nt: TGTGCCAGCAAACCAGGGAGCTCTGGAAACACCATATATTTT
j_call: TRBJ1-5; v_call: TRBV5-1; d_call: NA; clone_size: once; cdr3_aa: CASSEDSSNQPQHF; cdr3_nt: TGCGCCAGCAGCGAGGACAGTAGCAATCAGCCCCAGCATTTT
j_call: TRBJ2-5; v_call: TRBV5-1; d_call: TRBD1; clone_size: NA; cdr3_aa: CASSSTGELLETQYF; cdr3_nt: TGCGCCAGCAGCTCAACAGGGGAGTTATTGGAGACCCAGTACTTC
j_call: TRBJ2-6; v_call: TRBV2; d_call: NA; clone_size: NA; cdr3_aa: CARTAGANVLTF; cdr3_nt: TGTGCCAGGACAGCTGGGGCCAACGTCCTGACTTTC
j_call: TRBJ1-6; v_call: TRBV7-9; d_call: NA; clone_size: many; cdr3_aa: CASSLGETLASPLHF; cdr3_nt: TGTGCCAGCAGCTTAGGGGAGACATTGGCTTCACCCCTCCACTTT
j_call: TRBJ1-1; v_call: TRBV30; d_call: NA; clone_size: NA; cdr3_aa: CAWSVARGGYTEAFF; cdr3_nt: TGTGCCTGGAGTGTAGCGAGGGGTGGCTACACTGAAGCTTTCTTT
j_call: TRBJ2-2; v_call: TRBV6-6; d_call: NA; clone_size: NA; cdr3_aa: CASGLGGELFF; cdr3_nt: TGTGCCAGCGGCCTCGGCGGGGAGCTGTTTTTT
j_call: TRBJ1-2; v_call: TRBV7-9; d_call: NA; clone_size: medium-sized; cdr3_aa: CASSTPPLYGYTF; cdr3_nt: TGTGCCAGCAGTACCCCCCCACTATATGGCTACACCTTC
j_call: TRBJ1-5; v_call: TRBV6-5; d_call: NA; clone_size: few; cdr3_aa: CASSLSLRQPQHF; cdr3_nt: TGTGCCAGCAGTTTGAGCCTAAGACAGCCCCAGCATTTT
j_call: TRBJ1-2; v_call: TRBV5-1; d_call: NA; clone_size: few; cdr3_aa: CASSLDRASGYTF; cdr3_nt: TGCGCCAGCAGCTTGGACAGGGCGTCTGGCTACACCTTC
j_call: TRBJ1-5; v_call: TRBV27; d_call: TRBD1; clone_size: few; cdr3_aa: CASSLARQGKQPQHF; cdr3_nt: TGTGCCAGCAGTTTAGCCCGACAGGGGAAACAGCCCCAGCATTTT
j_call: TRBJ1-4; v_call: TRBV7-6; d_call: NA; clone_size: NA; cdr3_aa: CASSQGRGLKLFF; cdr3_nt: TGTGCCAGCAGCCAAGGACGCGGTTTAAAACTGTTTTTT
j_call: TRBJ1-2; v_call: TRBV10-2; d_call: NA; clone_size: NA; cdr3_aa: CASSDGGSWFFGYTF; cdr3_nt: TGCGCCAGCAGTGATGGGGGGAGTTGGTTCTTTGGCTACACCTTC
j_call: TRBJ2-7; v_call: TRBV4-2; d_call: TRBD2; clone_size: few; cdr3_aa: CASSQEGSGLSYEQYF; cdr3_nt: TGTGCCAGCAGCCAAGAGGGTAGCGGGCTTTCCTACGAGCAGTACTTC
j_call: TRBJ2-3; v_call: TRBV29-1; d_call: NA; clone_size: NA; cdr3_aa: CSVRALLTDTQYF; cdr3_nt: TGCAGCGTCCGAGCCCTACTCACAGATACGCAGTATTTT
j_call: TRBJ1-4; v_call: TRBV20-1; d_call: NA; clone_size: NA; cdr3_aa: CSARDVPGLFF; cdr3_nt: TGCAGTGCTAGAGATGTTCCAGGACTGTTTTTT
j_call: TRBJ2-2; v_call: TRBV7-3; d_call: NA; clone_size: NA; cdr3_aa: CASSPQRGAVNTGELFF; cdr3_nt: TGTGCCAGCAGCCCTCAGAGGGGGGCGGTGAACACCGGGGAGCTGTTTTTT
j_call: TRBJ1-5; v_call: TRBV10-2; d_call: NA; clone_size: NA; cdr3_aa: CASTSGGSNQPQHF; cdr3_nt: TGCGCCAGCACTTCGGGGGGCAGCAATCAGCCCCAGCATTTT
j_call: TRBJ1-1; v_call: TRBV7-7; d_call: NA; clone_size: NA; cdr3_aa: CASSSSVEAQAFF; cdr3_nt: TGTGCTAGCAGCTCGTCTGTGGAGGCGCAAGCTTTCTTT
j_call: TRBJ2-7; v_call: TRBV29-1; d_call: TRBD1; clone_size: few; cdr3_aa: CSVDSGTGYEQYF; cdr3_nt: TGCAGCGTTGATTCCGGGACAGGCTACGAGCAGTACTTC
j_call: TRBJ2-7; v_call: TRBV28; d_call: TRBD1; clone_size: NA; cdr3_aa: CASNNLRGQGSREQYF; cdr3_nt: TGTGCCAGCAACAACCTAAGGGGACAGGGGTCCCGCGAGCAGTACTTC
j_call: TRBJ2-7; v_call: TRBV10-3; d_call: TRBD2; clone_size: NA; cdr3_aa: CAISGTSGGEQYF; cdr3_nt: TGTGCCATCAGTGGGACTAGCGGGGGTGAGCAGTACTTC
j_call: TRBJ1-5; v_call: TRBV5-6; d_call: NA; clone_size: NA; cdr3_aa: CASSLGLINQPQHF; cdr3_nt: TGTGCCAGCAGCCTCGGACTGATCAATCAGCCCCAGCATTTT
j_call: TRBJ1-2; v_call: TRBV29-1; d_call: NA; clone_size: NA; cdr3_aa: CSVEEGRGYTF; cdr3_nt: TGCAGCGTTGAAGAGGGGCGGGGCTACACCTTC
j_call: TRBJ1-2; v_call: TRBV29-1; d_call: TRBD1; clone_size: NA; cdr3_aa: CSVETDREYGYTF; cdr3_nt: TGCAGCGTTGAAACAGACAGGGAGTATGGCTACACCTTC
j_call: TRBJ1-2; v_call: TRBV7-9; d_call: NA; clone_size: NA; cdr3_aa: CASSLSPTNPGYTF; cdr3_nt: TGTGCCAGCAGCTTATCGCCCACTAATCCTGGCTACACCTTC
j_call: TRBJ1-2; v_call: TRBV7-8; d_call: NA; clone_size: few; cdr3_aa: CASSLSPGGYTF; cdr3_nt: TGTGCCAGCAGCTTATCGCCGGGAGGCTACACCTTC
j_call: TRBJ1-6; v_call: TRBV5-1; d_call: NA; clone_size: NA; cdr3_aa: CASSLGAKSNSPLHF; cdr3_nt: TGCGCCAGCAGCTTGGGGGCGAAGAGTAATTCACCCCTCCACTTT
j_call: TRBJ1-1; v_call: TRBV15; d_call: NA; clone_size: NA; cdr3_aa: CATSKGIKNTEAFF; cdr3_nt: TGTGCCACCAGCAAGGGTATTAAGAACACTGAAGCTTTCTTT
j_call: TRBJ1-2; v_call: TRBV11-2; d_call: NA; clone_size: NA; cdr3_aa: CASSSGGFGYTF; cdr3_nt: TGTGCCAGCAGCTCGGGAGGTTTTGGCTACACCTTC
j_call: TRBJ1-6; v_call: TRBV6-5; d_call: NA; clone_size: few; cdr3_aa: CASSYGPSSNSPLHF; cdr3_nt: TGTGCCAGCAGTTACGGTCCCAGTTCTAATTCACCCCTCCACTTT
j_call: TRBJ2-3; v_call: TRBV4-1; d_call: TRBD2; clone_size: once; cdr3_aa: CASSQVPSGSTDTQYF; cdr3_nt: TGCGCCAGCAGCCAAGTCCCTAGCGGATCCACAGATACGCAGTATTTT
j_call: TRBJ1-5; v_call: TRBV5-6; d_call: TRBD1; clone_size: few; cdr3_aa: CASSSRTGFNQPQHF; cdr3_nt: TGTGCCAGCAGCTCTAGGACAGGGTTCAATCAGCCCCAGCATTTT
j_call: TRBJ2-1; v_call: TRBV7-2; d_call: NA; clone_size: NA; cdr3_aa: CASSLGMREQFF; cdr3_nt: TGTGCCAGCAGCTTAGGGATGCGGGAGCAGTTCTTC